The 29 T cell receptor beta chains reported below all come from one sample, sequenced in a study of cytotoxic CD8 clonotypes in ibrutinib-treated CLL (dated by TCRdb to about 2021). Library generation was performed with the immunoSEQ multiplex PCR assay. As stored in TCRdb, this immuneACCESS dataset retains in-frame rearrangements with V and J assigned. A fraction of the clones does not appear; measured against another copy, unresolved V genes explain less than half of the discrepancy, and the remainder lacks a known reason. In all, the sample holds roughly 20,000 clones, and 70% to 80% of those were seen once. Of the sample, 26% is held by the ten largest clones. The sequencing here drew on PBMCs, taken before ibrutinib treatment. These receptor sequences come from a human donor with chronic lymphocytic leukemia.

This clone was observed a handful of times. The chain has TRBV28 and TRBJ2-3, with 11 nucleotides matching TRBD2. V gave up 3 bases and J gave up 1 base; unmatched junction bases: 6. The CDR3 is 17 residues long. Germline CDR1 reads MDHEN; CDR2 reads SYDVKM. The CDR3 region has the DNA TGTGCCAGCAGTTTTCTCCGACTAGCGGGACGCACAGATACGCAGTATTTT. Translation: CASSFLRLAGRTDTQYF.

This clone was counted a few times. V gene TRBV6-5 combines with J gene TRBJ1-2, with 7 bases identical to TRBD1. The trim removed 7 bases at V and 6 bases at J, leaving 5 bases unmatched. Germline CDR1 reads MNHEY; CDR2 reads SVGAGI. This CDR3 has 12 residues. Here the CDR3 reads CASTYRGHGYTF. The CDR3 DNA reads TGTGCCAGCACCTACAGGGGCCATGGCTACACCTTC.

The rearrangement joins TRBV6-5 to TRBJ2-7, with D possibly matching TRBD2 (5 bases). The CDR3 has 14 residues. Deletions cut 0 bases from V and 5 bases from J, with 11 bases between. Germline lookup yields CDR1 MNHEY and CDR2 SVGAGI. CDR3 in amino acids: CASSYSIPGNEQYF. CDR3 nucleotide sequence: TGTGCCAGCAGTTACTCGATTCCCGGGAACGAGCAGTACTTC.

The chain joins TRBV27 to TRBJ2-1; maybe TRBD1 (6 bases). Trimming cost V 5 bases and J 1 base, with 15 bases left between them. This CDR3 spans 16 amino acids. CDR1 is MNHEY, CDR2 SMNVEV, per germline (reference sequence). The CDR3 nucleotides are TGTGCCAGCAGTCCAGGAGCAGGGGCATCCTACAATGAGCAGTTCTTC. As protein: CASSPGAGASYNEQFF.

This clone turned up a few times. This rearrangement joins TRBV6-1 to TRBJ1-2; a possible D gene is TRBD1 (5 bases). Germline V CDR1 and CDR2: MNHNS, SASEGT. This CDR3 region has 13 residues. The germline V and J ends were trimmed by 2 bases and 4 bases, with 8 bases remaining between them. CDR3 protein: CASSERQSYGYTF. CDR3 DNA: TGTGCCAGCAGTGAACGACAGTCCTATGGCTACACCTTC.

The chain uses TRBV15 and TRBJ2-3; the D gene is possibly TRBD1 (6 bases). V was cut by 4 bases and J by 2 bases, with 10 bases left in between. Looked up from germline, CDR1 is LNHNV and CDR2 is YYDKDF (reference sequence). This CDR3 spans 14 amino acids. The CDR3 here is CATSTGQPTDTQYF. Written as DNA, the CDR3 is TGTGCCACCAGCACGGGACAACCCACAGATACGCAGTATTTT.

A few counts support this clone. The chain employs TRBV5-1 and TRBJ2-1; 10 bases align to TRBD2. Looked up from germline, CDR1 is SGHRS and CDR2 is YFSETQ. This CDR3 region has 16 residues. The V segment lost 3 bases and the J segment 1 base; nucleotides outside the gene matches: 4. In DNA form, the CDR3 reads TGCGCCAGCAGCTCGACTAGCGGGTTTTCCTACAATGAGCAGTTCTTC. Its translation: CASSSTSGFSYNEQFF.

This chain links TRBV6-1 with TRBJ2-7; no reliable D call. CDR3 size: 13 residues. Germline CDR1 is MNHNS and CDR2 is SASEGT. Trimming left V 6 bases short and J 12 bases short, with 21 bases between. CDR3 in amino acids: CASRASPRPLPYF. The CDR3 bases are TGTGCCAGCAGGGCTTCACCGAGGCCTCTGCCGTACTTC.

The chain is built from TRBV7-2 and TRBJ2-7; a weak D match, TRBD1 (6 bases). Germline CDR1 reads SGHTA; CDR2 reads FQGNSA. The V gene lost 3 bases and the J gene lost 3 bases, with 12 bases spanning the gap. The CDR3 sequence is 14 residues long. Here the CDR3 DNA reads TGTGCCAGCAGCTTCCGAGGGGGTCTCTACGAGCAGTACTTC. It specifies CASSFRGGLYEQYF. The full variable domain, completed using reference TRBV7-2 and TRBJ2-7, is GAGVSQSPSNKVTEKGKDVELRCDPISGHTALYWYRQSLGQGLEFLIYFQGNSAPDKSGLPSDRFSAERTGGSVSTLTIQRTQQEDSAVYLCASSFRGGLYEQYFGPGTRLTVT.

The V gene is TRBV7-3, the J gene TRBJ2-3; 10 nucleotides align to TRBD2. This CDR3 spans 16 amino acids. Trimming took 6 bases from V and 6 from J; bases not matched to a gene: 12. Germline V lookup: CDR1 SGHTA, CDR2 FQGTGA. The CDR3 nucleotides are TGTGCCAGCAGTTACGGTCTGGGTAGCGGGAGGGATACGCAGTATTTT. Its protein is CASSYGLGSGRDTQYF.

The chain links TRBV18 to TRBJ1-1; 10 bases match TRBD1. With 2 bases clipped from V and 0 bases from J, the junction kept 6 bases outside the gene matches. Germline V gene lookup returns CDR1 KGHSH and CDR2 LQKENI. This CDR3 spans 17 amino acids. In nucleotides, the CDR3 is TGTGCCAGCTCACCAGGGACAGGGGCCACGATGAACACTGAAGCTTTCTTT. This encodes CASSPGTGATMNTEAFF.

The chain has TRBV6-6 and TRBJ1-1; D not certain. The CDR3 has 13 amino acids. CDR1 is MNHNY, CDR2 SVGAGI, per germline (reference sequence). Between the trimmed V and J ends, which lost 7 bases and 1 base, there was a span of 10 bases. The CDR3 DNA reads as TGTGCCAGCAAACCACCGGCGAACACTGAAGCTTTCTTT. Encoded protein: CASKPPANTEAFF.

The CDR3 sequence: CSARMTPTQYF. CDR3 DNA: TGCAGTGCTAGAATGACCCCGACCCAGTACTTC. The V call is TRBV20-1, the J call TRBJ2-5; unclear D gene. The length of the CDR3 is 11 residues. Trimming took off 2 bases at V and 7 bases at J, with 8 bases between the two ends. CDR1 is DFQATT and CDR2 is SNEGSKA in the germline V gene (reference sequence).

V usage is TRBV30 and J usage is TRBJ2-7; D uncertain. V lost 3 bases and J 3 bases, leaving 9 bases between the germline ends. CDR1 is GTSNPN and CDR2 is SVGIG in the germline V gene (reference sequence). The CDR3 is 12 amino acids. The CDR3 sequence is CAWSLHIYEQYF. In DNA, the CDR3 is TGTGCCTGGAGCCTTCACATCTACGAGCAGTACTTC.

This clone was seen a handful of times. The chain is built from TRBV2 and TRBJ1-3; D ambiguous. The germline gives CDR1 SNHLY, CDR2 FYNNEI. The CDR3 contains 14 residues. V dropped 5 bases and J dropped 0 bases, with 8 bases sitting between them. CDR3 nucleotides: TGTGCCAGCAGTTCTCTTAGCTCTGGAAACACCATATATTTT. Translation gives CASSSLSSGNTIYF.

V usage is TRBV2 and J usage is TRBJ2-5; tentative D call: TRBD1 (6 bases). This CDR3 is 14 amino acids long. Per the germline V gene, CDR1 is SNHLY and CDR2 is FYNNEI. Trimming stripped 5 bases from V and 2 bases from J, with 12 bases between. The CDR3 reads CASSPTGIQETQYF. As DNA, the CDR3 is TGTGCCAGCAGTCCAACAGGGATTCAAGAGACCCAGTACTTC.

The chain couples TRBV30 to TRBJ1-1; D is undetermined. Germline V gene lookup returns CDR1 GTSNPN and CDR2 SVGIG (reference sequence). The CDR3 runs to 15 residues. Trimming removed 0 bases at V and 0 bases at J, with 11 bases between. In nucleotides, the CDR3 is TGTGCCTGGAGTGTACGTGGTTTCATGAACACTGAAGCTTTCTTT. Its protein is CAWSVRGFMNTEAFF.

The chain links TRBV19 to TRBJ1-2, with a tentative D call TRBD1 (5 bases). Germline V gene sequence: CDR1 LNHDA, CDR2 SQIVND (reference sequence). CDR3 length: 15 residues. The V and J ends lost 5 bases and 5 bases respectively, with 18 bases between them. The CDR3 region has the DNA TGTGCCAGTAGTTCCACCCCGACAGTAAATTATGGCTACACCTTC. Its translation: CASSSTPTVNYGYTF.

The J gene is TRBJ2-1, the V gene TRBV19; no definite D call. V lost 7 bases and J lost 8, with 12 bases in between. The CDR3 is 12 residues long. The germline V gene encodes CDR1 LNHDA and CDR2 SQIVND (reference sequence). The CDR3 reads CASTRTPHEQFF. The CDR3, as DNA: TGTGCCAGTACTAGGACCCCACATGAGCAGTTCTTC.

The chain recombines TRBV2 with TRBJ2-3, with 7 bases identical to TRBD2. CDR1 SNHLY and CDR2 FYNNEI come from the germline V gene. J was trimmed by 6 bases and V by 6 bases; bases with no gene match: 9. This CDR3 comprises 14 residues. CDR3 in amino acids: CASRGSGNWDTQYF. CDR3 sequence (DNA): TGTGCCAGCAGGGGGAGCGGGAATTGGGATACGCAGTATTTT.

For the CDR3, the DNA is TGTGCCAGCAGCTTAGCTCCCAGCTCCTACGAGCAGTACTTC. Translation gives CASSLAPSSYEQYF. This chain uses TRBV7-6 with TRBJ2-7; D uncertain. Trimming removed 0 bases from V and 0 bases from J, with 6 bases in between. CDR3 length: 14 amino acids. Germline assignment: CDR1 SGHVS and CDR2 FNYEAQ.

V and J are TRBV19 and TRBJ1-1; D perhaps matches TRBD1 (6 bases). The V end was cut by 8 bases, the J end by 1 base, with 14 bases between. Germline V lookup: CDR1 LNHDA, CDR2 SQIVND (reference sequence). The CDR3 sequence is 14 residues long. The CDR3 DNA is TGTGCCAGTGACCAGGGGAGGGGGAACACTGAAGCTTTCTTT. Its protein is CASDQGRGNTEAFF.

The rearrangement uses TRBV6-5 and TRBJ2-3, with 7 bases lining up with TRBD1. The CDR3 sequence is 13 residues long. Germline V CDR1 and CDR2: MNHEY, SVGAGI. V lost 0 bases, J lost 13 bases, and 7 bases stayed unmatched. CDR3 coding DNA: TGTGCCAGCAGTTACTCGTGGCAGGGGGTGGAGTATTTT. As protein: CASSYSWQGVEYF.

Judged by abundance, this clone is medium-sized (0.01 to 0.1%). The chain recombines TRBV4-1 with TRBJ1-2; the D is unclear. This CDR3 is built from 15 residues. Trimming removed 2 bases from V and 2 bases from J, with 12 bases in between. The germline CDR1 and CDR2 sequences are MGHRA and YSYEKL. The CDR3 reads CASSQSPGNNYGYTF. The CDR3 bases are TGCGCCAGCAGCCAATCTCCGGGCAACAACTATGGCTACACCTTC.

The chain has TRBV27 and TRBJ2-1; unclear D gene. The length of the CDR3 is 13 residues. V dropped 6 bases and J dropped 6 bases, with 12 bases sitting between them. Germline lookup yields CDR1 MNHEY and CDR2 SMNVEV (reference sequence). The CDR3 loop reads CASRGALSNEQFF. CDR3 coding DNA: TGTGCCAGCAGAGGTGCGCTGTCCAATGAGCAGTTCTTC.

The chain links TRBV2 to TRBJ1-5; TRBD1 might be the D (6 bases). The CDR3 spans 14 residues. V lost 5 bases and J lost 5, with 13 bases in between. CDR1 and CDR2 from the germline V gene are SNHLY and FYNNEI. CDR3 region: CASSPGQRDQPQHF. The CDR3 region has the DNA TGTGCCAGCAGTCCCGGACAGCGCGATCAGCCCCAGCATTTT.

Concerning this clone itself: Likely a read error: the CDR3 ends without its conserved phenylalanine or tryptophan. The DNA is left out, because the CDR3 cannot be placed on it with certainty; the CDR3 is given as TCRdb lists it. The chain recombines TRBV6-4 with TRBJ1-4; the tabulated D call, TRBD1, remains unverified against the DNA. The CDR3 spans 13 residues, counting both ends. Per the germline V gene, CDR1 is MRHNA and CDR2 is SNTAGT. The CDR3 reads CASRDLGQGRSIV.

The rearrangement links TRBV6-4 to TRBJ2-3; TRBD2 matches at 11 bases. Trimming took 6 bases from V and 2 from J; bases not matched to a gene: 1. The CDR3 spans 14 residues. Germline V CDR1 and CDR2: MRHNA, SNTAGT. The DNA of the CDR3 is TGTGCCAGCAGACTAGCGGGAGACACAGATACGCAGTATTTT. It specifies CASRLAGDTDTQYF.

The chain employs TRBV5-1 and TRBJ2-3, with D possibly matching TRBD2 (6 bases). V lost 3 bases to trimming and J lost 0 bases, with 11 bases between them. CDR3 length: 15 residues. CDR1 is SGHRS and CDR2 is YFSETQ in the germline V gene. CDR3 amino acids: CASSWDSGSTDTQYF. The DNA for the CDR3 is TGCGCCAGCAGCTGGGATAGCGGAAGCACAGATACGCAGTATTTT.